This TCR beta chain was captured in a study of T cell responses to AZD1222 COVID-19 vaccine. Background on the study: Second-dose recipients at about 4 or about 12 weeks were treated as one pooled group. General study points: Spike was spanned by vaccine-associated CD4 TCRs, with dominance at 160-218 and 743-854. At baseline, seropositivity was found in only 5 to 7 AZD1222 recipients. The donor group comprised mostly white British people and more females; the analysis possibly underestimated clonal diversity.

Some clones are missing from TCRdb's copy, which holds only in-frame ones; the method was immunoSEQ multiplex PCR. The table shows roughly 130,000 clones, with just under 95% occurring only once. In the case of this clone: Its antigen is not known.

V gave up 6 bases and J gave up 0 bases, with 6 bases separating them. This CDR3 region has 14 residues. Germline assignment: CDR1 SGHAT and CDR2 FQNNGV. The chain carries TRBV11-2 and TRBJ2-6; weak D call: TRBD1 (5 bases). The sample here was peripheral blood, taken on day 0 of AZD1222 vaccination. This receptor was taken from an adult in good health. Here the CDR3 reads CASRQVSGANVLTF. The CDR3 DNA follows: TGTGCCAGCAGACAGGTCTCTGGGGCCAACGTCCTGACTTTC.